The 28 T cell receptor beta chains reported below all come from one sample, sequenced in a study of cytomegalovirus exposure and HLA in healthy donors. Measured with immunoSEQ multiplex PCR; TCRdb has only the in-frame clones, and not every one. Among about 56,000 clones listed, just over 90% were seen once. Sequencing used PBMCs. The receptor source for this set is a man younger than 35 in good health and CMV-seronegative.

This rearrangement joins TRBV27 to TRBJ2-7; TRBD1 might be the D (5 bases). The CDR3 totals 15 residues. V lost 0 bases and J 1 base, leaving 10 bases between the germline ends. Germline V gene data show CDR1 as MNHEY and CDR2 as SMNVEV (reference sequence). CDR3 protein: CASSLSTVGSYEQYF. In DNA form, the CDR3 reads TGTGCCAGCAGTTTATCGACAGTCGGGTCCTACGAGCAGTACTTC.

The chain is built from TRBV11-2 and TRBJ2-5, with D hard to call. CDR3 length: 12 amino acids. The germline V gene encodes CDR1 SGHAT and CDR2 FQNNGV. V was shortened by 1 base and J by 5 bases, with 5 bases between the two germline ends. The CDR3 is CASSLGRETQYF. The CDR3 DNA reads TGTGCCAGCAGCTTAGGTCGGGAGACCCAGTACTTC.

CDR3: CASSQDSGDYLVGQYF. The CDR3 nucleotides read TGTGCCAGCAGCCAAGATTCGGGCGACTACCTAGTCGGCCAGTACTTC. The chain couples TRBV14 to TRBJ2-5, with D perhaps matching TRBD2 (5 bases). The CDR3 is 16 amino acids. Germline V gene lookup returns CDR1 SGHDN and CDR2 FVKESK. Deletions cut 0 bases from V and 10 bases from J, with 21 bases between. The full variable domain, in which reference TRBV14 and TRBJ2-5 provide the parts outside the CDR3, is EAGVTQFPSHSVIEKGQTVTLRCDPISGHDNLYWYRRVMGKEIKFLLHFVKESKQDESGMPNNRFLAERTGGTYSTLKVQPAELEDSGVYFCASSQDSGDYLVGQYFGPGTRLLVL.

In DNA form, the CDR3 reads TGTGCCAGCAGCCAGGCGGGACGATTGAGATCCTGGGCCTACACCTTC. Its protein product is CASSQAGRLRSWAYTF. The chain uses TRBV4-2 and TRBJ1-2; weak D call: TRBD1 (5 bases). Trimming took off 3 bases at V and 10 bases at J, with 24 bases between the two ends. This CDR3 is built from 16 residues. The germline V gene has CDR1 LGHNA and CDR2 YNFKEQ.

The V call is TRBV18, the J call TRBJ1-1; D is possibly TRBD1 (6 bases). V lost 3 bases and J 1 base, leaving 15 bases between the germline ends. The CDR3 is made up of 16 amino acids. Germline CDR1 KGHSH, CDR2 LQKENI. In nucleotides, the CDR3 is TGTGCCAGCTCACCGATACCCCAGGGGAAGAACACTGAAGCTTTCTTT. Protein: CASSPIPQGKNTEAFF.

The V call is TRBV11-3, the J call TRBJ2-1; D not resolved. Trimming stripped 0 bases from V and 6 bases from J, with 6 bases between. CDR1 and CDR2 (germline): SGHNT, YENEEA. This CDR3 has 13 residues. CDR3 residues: CASSLDSINEQFF. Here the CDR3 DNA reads TGTGCCAGCAGCTTAGATAGTATCAATGAGCAGTTCTTC.

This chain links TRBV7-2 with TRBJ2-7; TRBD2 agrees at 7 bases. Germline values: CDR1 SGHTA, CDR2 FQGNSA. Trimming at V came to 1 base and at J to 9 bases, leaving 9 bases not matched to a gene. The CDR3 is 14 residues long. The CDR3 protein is CASSLDRGSAVQYF. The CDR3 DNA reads TGTGCCAGCAGCTTAGACCGCGGGAGCGCGGTGCAGTACTTC.

The CDR3 protein is CARSLAVGRGYTQYF. CDR3 nucleotides: TGTGCCAGAAGCTTGGCCGTTGGTCGGGGTTATACGCAGTATTTT. The chain has TRBV5-3 and TRBJ2-3; possible D gene TRBD2, 5 bases. TRBV5-3 is treated as an ORF (open reading frame) with a function not yet certain. The V end lost 0 bases, the J end lost 7 bases, and 15 bases lay between the germline ends. This CDR3 has 15 residues.

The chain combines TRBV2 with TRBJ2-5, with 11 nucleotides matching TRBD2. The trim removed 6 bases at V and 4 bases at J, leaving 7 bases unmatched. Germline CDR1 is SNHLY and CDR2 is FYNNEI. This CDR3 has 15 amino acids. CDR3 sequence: CASRNSGRVRETQYF. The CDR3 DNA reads TGTGCCAGCAGAAATAGCGGGAGGGTGAGAGAGACCCAGTACTTC.

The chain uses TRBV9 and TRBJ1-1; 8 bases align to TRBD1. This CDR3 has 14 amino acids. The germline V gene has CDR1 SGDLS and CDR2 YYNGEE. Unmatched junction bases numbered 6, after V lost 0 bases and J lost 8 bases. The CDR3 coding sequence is TGTGCCAGCAGCGTAGTCCCAGGGGGCGCCGAAGCTTTCTTT. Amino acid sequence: CASSVVPGGAEAFF.

CDR3 in DNA: TGTGCCAGCAGGCAAACGACAGGGGGGTACAATCAGCCCCAGCATTTT. The encoded protein is CASRQTTGGYNQPQHF. This sequence joins TRBV27 and TRBJ1-5; 9 nucleotides line up with TRBD1. Trimming at V came to 6 bases and at J to 3 bases, leaving 9 bases not matched to a gene. Germline assignment: CDR1 MNHEY and CDR2 SMNVEV (reference sequence). This CDR3 is built from 16 residues.

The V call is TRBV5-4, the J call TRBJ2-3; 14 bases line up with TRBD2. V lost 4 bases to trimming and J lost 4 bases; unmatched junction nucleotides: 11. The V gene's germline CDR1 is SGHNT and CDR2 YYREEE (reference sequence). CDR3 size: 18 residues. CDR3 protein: CASSPGTSGGRFADTQYF. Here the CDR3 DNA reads TGTGCCAGCAGCCCGGGGACTAGCGGGGGAAGGTTTGCAGATACGCAGTATTTT. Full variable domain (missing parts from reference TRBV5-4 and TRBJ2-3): ETGVTQSPTHLIKTRGQQVTLRCSSQSGHNTVSWYQQALGQGPQFIFQYYREEENGRGNFPPRFSGLQFPNYSSELNVNALELDDSALYLCASSPGTSGGRFADTQYFGPGTRLTVL.

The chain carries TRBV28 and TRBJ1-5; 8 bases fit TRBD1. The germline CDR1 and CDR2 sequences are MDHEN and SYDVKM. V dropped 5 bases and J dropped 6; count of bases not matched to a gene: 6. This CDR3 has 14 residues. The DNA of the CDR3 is TGTGCCAGCAGTCTCCAGGGGGCTAGTCAGCCCCAGCATTTT. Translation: CASSLQGASQPQHF.

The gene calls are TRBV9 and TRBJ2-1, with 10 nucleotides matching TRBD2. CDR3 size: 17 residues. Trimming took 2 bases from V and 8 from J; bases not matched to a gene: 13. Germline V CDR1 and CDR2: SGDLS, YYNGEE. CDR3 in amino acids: CASSVTDLAGVSDEQFF. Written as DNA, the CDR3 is TGTGCCAGCAGCGTGACGGATCTAGCGGGAGTCTCGGATGAGCAGTTCTTC. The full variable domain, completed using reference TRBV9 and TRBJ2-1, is DSGVTQTPKHLITATGQRVTLRCSPRSGDLSVYWYQQSLDQGLQFLIQYYNGEERAKGNILERFSAQQFPDLHSELNLSSLELGDSALYFCASSVTDLAGVSDEQFFGPGTRLTVL.

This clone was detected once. The CDR3 nucleotides read TGTGCCAGCAGCCAAGAAGCAAGCGGAGGAGGGAACACCGGGGAGCTGTTTTTT. This gives the protein CASSQEASGGGNTGELFF. The chain employs TRBV4-2 and TRBJ2-2; D is possibly TRBD2 (5 bases). With 0 bases removed from V and 1 base from J, the gap between germline ends came to 15 bases. The CDR3 covers 18 residues. CDR1 is LGHNA, CDR2 YNFKEQ, per germline.

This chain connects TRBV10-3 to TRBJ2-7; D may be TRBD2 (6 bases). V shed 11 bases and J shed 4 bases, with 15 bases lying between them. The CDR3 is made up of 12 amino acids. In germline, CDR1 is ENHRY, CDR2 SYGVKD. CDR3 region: CASASAQYEQYF. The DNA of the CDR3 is TGTGCCTCCGCTAGCGCACAGTACGAGCAGTACTTC.

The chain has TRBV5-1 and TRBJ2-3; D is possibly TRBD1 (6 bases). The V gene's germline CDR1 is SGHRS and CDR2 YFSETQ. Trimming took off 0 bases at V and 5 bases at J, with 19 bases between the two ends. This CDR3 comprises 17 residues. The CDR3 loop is CASSLVQSGVGGDTQYF. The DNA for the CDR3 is TGCGCCAGCAGCTTGGTTCAGTCAGGGGTTGGTGGAGATACGCAGTATTTT.

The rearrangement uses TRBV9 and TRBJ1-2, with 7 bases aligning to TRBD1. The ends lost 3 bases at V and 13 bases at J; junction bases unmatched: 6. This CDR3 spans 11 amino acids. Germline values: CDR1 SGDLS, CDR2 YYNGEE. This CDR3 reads CASSEGAVATF. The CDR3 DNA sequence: TGTGCCAGCAGCGAGGGGGCAGTCGCCACCTTC.

DNA of the CDR3: TGTGCCAGCAGCGCGGCGGCAAGCAATCAGCCCCAGCATTTT. Its protein is CASSAAASNQPQHF. The genes are TRBV7-8 and TRBJ1-5, with no clear D. Germline V CDR1 and CDR2: SGHVS, FQNEAQ. There are 14 residues in the CDR3. The ends were cut back, 5 bases at V and 1 base at J, with 9 bases in the middle.

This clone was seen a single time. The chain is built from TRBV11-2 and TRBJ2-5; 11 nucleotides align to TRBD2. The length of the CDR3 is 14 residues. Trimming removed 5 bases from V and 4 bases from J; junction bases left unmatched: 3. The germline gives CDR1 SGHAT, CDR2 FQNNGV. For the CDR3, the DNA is TGTGCCAGCAGCCCCACTAGCGGGAGAGAGACCCAGTACTTC. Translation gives CASSPTSGRETQYF. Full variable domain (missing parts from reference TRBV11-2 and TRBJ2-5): EAGVAQSPRYKIIEKRQSVAFWCNPISGHATLYWYQQILGQGPKLLIQFQNNGVVDDSQLPKDRFSAERLKGVDSTLKIQPAKLEDSAVYLCASSPTSGRETQYFGPGTRLLVL.

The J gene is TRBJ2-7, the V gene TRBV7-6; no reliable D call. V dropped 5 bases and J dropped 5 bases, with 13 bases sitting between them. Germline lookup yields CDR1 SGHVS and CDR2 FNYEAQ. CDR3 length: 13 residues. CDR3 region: CASSPPVVDEQYF. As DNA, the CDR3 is TGTGCCAGCAGCCCCCCGGTAGTCGACGAGCAGTACTTC.

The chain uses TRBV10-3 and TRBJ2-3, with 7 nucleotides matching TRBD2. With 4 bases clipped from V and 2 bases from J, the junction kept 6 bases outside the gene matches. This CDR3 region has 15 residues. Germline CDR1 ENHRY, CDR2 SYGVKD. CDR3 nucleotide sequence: TGTGCCATCAGTGTTAGCGGGCAGACCACAGATACGCAGTATTTT. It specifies CAISVSGQTTDTQYF.

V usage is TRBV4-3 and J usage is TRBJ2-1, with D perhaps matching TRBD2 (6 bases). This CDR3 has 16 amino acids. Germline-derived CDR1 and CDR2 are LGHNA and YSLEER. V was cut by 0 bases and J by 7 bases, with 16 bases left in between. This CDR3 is CASSQDLSVGGNEQFF. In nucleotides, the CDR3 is TGCGCCAGCAGCCAAGACCTAAGTGTAGGAGGGAATGAGCAGTTCTTC.

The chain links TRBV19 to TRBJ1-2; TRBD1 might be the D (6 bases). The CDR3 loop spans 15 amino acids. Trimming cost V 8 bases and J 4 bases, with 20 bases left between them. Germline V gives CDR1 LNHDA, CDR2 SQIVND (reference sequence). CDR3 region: CASVGTTRMGYGYTF. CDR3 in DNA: TGTGCCAGTGTTGGGACAACCAGGATGGGCTATGGCTACACCTTC.

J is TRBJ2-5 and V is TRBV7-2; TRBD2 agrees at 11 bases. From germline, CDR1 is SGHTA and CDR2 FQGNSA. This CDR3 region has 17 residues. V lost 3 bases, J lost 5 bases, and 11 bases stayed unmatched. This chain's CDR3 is CASSLGGGLAGGETQYF. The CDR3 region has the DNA TGTGCCAGCAGCTTGGGGGGAGGGTTAGCGGGAGGGGAGACCCAGTACTTC. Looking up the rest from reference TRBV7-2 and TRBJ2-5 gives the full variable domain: GAGVSQSPSNKVTEKGKDVELRCDPISGHTALYWYRQSLGQGLEFLIYFQGNSAPDKSGLPSDRFSAERTGGSVSTLTIQRTQQEDSAVYLCASSLGGGLAGGETQYFGPGTRLLVL.

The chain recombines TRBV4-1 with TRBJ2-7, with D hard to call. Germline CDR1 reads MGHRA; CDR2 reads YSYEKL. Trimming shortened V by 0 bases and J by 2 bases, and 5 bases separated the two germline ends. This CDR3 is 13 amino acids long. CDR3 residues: CASSQEFTYEQYF. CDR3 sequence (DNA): TGCGCCAGCAGCCAAGAATTCACCTACGAGCAGTACTTC.

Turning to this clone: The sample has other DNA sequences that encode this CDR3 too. The DNA for the CDR3 is TGTGCCAGCAGCTTAGTGGGCGGGAGCTCCTACGAGCAGTACTTC. This translates into CASSLVGGSSYEQYF. The rearrangement joins TRBV7-2 to TRBJ2-7; TRBD2 matches 7 bases. V gave up 1 base and J gave up 0 bases; unmatched junction bases: 3. Germline CDR1 reads SGHTA; CDR2 reads FQGNSA. The CDR3 covers 15 residues.

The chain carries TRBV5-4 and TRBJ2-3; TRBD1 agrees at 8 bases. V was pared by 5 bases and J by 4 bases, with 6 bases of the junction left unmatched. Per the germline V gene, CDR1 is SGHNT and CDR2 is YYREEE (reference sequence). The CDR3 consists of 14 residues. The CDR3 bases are TGTGCCAGCAGGTCGACAGGGGCGGCAGATACGCAGTATTTT. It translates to CASRSTGAADTQYF.